A single sample is the source of the 3 T cell receptor beta chains below, sequenced in a study of vaccination and CD4 T cells after COVID-19. Treatment noted: approximately 11-day PBMC culture with coronavirus spike peptide pools or control peptides (ViraFEST assay). Their antigen targets remain unknown. An Oncomine TCR Beta short-read assay was used to sequence the DNA from cultured CD4+ T cells. TCRdb reprocessed the PCR reads via MiXCR and lists one record per CDR3 protein. The repertoire holds more than 10,000 distinct CDR3 sequences, about 31% seen once, with around 16% in the top ten. The material was CD4+ T cells from blood, cultured in vitro, obtained after SARS-CoV-2 vaccination. These receptors originate from a human donor who had recovered from COVID-19.

A few counts support this clonotype. The V and J genes are TRBV7-3 and TRBJ2-1, with D possibly TRBD1 on 7 matching bases. V gave up 5 bases and J gave up 0 bases, with 14 bases separating them. Germline assignment: CDR1 SGHTA and CDR2 FQGTGA. The CDR3 contains 16 residues. The CDR3 coding sequence is TGTGCCAGCAGCCTTCAGGGGGGTAGCTCCTACAATGAGCAGTTCTTC. This sequence encodes CASSLQGGSSYNEQFF.

There are a few counts of this clonotype. V and J are TRBV6-1 and TRBJ2-7; 8 nucleotides match TRBD2. The CDR3 extends over 15 amino acids. The V gene's germline CDR1 is MNHNS and CDR2 SASEGT. V was pared by 10 bases and J by 1 base, with 12 bases of the junction left unmatched. CDR3 sequence (DNA): TGTGCCACCCGGAGTGGCGGGAGGCCTTCCTACGAGCAGTACTTC. Protein product: CATRSGGRPSYEQYF.

This clonotype was found a few times. The J gene is TRBJ1-2, the V gene TRBV28; TRBD1 might be the D (6 bases). Germline V gene sequence: CDR1 MDHEN, CDR2 SYDVKM. There are 14 residues in the CDR3. The V end lost 6 bases, the J end lost 3 bases, and 14 bases lay between the germline ends. The CDR3 nucleotides read TGTGCCAGCAGGGCCGGGGGGGCCCACTATGGCTACACCTTC. It specifies CASRAGGAHYGYTF.